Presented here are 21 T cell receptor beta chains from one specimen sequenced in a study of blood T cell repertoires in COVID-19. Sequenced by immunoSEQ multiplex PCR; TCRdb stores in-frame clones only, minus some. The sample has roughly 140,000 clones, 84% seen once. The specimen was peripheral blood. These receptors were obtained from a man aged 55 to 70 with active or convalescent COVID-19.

CDR3: CASSTSGTGDVGELFF. The CDR3 DNA is TGTGCCAGCAGTACCTCCGGGACAGGGGATGTCGGGGAGCTGTTTTTT. The J gene is TRBJ2-2, the V gene TRBV3-1 (or the pseudogene TRBV3-2), with 10 nucleotides matching TRBD1. V was clipped by 6 bases and J by 7 bases; unmatched bases: 11. Germline CDR1 reads LGHDT; CDR2 reads YNNKEL (reference sequence). The CDR3 length is 16 residues.

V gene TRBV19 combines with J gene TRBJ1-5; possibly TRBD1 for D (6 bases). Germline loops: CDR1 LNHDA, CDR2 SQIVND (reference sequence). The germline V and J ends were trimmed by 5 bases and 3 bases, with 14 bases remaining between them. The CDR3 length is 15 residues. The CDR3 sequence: CASSLRQAYNQPQHF. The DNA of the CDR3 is TGTGCCAGTAGTCTCAGACAGGCATACAATCAGCCCCAGCATTTT.

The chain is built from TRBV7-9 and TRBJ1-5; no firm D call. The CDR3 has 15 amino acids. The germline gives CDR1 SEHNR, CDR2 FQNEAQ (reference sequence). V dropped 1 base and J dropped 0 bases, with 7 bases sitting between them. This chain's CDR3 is CASSLGQASNQPQHF. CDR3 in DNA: TGTGCCAGCAGCTTAGGGCAGGCTAGCAATCAGCCCCAGCATTTT.

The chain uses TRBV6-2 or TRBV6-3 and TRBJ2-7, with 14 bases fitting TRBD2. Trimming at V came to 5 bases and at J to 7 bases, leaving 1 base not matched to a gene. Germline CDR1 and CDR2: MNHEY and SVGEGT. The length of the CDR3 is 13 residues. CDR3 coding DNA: TGTGCCAGCAGTGGACTAGCGGGGGGAGAGCAGTACTTC. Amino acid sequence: CASSGLAGGEQYF.

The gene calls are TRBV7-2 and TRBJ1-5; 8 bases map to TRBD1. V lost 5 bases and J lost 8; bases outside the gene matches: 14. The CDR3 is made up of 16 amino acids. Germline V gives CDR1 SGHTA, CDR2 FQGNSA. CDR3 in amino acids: CASSTGDRTTGEPQHF. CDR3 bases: TGTGCCAGCAGCACCGGGGACAGGACAACAGGGGAGCCCCAGCATTTT.

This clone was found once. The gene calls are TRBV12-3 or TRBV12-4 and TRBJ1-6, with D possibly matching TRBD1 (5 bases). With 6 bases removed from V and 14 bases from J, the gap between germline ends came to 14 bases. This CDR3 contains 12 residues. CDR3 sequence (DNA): TGTGCCAGCAGCAGTCGGGGGACGGCCCTCCACTTT. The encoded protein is CASSSRGTALHF.

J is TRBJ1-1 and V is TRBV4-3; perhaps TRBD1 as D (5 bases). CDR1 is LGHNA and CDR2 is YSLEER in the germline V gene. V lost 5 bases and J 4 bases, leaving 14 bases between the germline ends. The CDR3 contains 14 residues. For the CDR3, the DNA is TGCGCCAGCAGCGGACAAAATTCGGGCACTGAAGCTTTCTTT. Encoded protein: CASSGQNSGTEAFF.

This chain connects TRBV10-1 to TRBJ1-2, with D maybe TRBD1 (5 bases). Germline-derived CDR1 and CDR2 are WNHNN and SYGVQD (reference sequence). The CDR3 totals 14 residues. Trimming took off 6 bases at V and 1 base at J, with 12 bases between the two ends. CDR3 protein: CASSAGRNNYGYTF. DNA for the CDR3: TGCGCCAGCAGCGCGGGACGGAATAACTATGGCTACACCTTC.

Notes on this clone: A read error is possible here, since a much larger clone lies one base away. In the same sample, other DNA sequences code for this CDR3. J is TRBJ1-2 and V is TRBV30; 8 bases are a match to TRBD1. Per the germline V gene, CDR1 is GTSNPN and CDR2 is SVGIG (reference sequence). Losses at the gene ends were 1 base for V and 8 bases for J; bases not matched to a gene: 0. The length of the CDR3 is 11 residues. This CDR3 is CAWSAGGGYTF. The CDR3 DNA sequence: TGTGCCTGGAGTGCAGGGGGCGGCTACACCTTC.

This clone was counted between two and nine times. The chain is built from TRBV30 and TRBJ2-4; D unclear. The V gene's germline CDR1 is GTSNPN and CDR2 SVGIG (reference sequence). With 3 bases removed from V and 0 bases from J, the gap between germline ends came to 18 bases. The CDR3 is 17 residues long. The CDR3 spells CAWRVKGGNLAKNIQYF. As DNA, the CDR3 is TGTGCCTGGAGAGTAAAAGGCGGCAACCTAGCCAAAAACATTCAGTACTTC.

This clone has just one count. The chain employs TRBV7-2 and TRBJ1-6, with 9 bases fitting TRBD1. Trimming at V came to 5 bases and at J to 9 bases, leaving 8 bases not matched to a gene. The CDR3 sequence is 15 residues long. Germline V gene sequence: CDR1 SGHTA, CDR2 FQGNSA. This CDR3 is CASSLGQGLRSPLHF. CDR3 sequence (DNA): TGTGCCAGCAGCCTGGGACAGGGTCTCCGTTCACCCCTCCACTTT.

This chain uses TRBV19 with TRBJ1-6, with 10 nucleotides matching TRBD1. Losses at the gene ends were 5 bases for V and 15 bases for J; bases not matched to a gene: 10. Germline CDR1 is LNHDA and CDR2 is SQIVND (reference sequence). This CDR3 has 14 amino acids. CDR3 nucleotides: TGTGCCAGTAGTTATGGGTGGGGACAGGGGCACCTCCACTTT. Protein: CASSYGWGQGHLHF.

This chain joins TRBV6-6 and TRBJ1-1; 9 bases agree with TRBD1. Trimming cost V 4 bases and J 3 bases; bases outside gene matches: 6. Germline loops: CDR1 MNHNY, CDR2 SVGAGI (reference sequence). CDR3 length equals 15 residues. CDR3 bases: TGTGCCAGCAGTTTGTGGACAGGGGAAGACACTGAAGCTTTCTTT. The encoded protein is CASSLWTGEDTEAFF.

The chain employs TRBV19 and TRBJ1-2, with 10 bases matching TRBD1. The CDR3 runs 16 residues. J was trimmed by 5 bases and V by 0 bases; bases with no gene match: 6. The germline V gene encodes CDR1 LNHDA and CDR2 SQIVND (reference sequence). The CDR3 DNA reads TGTGCCAGTAGTATAGACGTAGGACAGGGGGTATATGGCTACACCTTC. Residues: CASSIDVGQGVYGYTF.

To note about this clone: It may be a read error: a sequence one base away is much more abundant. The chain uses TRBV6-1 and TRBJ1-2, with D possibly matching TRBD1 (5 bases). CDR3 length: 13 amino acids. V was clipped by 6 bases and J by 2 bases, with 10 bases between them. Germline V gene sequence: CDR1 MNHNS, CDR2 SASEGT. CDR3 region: CASRQTENYGYTF. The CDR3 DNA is TGTGCCAGCAGGCAGACAGAAAACTATGGCTACACCTTC.

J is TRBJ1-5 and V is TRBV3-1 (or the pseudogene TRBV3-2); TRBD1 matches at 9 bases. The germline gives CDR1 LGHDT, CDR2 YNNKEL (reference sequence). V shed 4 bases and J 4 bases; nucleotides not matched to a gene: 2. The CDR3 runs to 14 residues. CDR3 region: CASSPGTGNQPQHF. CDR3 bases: TGTGCCAGCAGCCCGGGGACAGGGAATCAGCCCCAGCATTTT.

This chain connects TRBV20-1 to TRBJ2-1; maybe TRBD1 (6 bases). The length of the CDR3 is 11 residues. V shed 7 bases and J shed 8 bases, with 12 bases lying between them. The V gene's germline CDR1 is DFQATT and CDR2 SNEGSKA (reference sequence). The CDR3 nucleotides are TGCAGTGTCACCAGGGGTCATGAGCAGTTCTTC. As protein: CSVTRGHEQFF.

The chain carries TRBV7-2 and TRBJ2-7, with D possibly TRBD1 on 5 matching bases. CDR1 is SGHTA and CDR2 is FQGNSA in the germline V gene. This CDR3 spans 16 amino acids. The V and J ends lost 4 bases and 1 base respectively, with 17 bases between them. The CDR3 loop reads CASSSPGQGRSYEQYF. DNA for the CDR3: TGTGCCAGCAGCTCTCCAGGACAAGGGCGGTCCTACGAGCAGTACTTC.

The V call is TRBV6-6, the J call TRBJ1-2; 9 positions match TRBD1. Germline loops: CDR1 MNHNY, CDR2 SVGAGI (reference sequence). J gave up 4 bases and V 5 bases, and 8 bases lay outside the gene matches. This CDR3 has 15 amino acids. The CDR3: CASSTGGREVYGYTF. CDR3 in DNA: TGTGCCAGCAGTACAGGGGGCAGGGAGGTCTATGGCTACACCTTC.

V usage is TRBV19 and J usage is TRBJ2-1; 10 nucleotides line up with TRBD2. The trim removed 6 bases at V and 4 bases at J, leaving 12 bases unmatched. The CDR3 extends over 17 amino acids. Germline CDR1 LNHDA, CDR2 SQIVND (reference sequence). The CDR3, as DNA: TGTGCCAGTAGGATCGGGACTGCTAGCGGGAGATACAATGAGCAGTTCTTC. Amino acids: CASRIGTASGRYNEQFF.

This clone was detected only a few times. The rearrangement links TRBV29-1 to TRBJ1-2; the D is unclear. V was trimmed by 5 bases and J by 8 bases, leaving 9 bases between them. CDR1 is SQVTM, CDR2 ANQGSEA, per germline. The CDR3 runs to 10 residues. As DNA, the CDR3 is TGCAGCGTTCAGGAGGGAGGCTACACCTTC. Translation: CSVQEGGYTF.